The 12 T cell receptor beta chains below all came from one sample that was sequenced in a study of blood T cell repertoires in COVID-19. Libraries were prepared by immunoSEQ multiplex PCR; TCRdb keeps only in-frame clonotypes and omits some of them. The sample holds 100,000 to 150,000 clones, roughly four fifths seen once. The sample consisted of peripheral blood. The source is a man older than 75 with COVID-19, enrolled during active disease.

This clone came up a few times. This chain joins TRBV6-5 and TRBJ2-7, with D maybe TRBD2 (5 bases). The V and J ends lost 8 bases and 0 bases respectively, with 11 bases between them. The CDR3 spans 13 residues. Germline assignment: CDR1 MNHEY and CDR2 SVGAGI. The CDR3 nucleotides read TGTGCCAGCCGCATGGGGAGCTCCTACGAGCAGTACTTC. Its translation is CASRMGSSYEQYF.

This chain uses TRBV2 with TRBJ1-2; 7 bases agree with TRBD1. Trimming cost V 5 bases and J 0 bases; bases outside gene matches: 6. This CDR3 region has 15 residues. The V gene's germline CDR1 is SNHLY and CDR2 FYNNEI. The CDR3 protein is CASSRQGLTNYGYTF. CDR3 nucleotides: TGTGCCAGCAGTAGACAGGGCCTAACTAACTATGGCTACACCTTC.

V usage is TRBV27 and J usage is TRBJ2-1; TRBD2 might be the D (6 bases). This CDR3 is built from 14 residues. The germline V gene encodes CDR1 MNHEY and CDR2 SMNVEV (reference sequence). The V end was cut by 0 bases, the J end by 7 bases, with 10 bases between. This CDR3 reads CASSLSWAGNEQFF. In DNA form, the CDR3 reads TGTGCCAGCAGTTTATCGTGGGCGGGGAATGAGCAGTTCTTC.

This clone was seen once. The chain couples TRBV28 to TRBJ2-5; D is possibly TRBD2 (6 bases). V gave up 6 bases and J gave up 4 bases, with 27 bases separating them. The CDR3 is made up of 18 amino acids. Germline CDR1 is MDHEN and CDR2 is SYDVKM. The CDR3 sequence: CASSFEGGGLPLAETQYF. DNA for the CDR3: TGTGCCAGCAGCTTTGAAGGCGGAGGGCTGCCTTTAGCAGAGACCCAGTACTTC.

This chain joins TRBV28 and TRBJ2-2; the match to TRBD1 covers 8 bases. Germline assignment: CDR1 MDHEN and CDR2 SYDVKM. CDR3 length: 13 residues. CDR3 sequence (DNA): TGTGCGAGCCGCACAGGGGGAGCCGGGGAGCTGTTTTTT. Translated: CASRTGGAGELFF.

The gene calls are TRBV12-5 and TRBJ2-5, with D unclear. V was shortened by 1 base and J by 5 bases, with 17 bases between the two germline ends. Germline loops: CDR1 LGHNT, CDR2 FRNRAP. The CDR3 loop spans 16 amino acids. The CDR3 DNA sequence: TGTGCTAGTGGTTTGGATTCCATGGCCCCCAGGGAGACCCAGTACTTC. It specifies CASGLDSMAPRETQYF.

This clone was observed once. The rearrangement joins TRBV28 to TRBJ2-7; 10 bases line up with TRBD2. CDR3 length: 17 residues. In germline, CDR1 is MDHEN, CDR2 SYDVKM. Trimming cost V 3 bases and J 3 bases; bases outside gene matches: 11. The chain's CDR3 is CASSLVLAGAGSYEQYF. CDR3 DNA: TGTGCCAGCAGTTTGGTCCTAGCGGGAGCTGGGAGCTACGAGCAGTACTTC.

The chain recombines TRBV15 with TRBJ2-1; 8 bases match TRBD2. The ends lost 5 bases at V and 10 bases at J; junction bases unmatched: 10. This CDR3 has 14 amino acids. Germline loops: CDR1 LNHNV, CDR2 YYDKDF (reference sequence). CDR3 residues: CATSGGGWVEEQFF. The CDR3 bases are TGTGCCACCAGCGGCGGGGGGTGGGTCGAGGAGCAGTTCTTC.

The rearrangement joins TRBV19 to TRBJ1-3; D possibly corresponds to TRBD1 (5 bases). The CDR3 length is 14 residues. V dropped 9 bases and J dropped 2 bases, with 14 bases sitting between them. Germline V gene data show CDR1 as LNHDA and CDR2 as SQIVND (reference sequence). This CDR3 is CASHQGAPGNTIYF. CDR3 coding DNA: TGTGCCAGCCACCAGGGCGCCCCTGGAAACACCATATATTTT.

The chain links TRBV28 to TRBJ2-7, with TRBD2 matching over 14 bases. CDR1 and CDR2 (germline): MDHEN, SYDVKM. This CDR3 contains 18 residues. V shed 3 bases and J 2 bases; nucleotides not matched to a gene: 9. CDR3 region: CASSFPWTSGRLTYEQYF. Written as DNA, the CDR3 is TGTGCCAGCAGTTTCCCCTGGACTAGCGGGAGGCTAACCTACGAGCAGTACTTC. Full variable domain (remainder filled in from reference TRBV28 and TRBJ2-7): DVKVTQSSRYLVKRTGEKVFLECVQDMDHENMFWYRQDPGLGLRLIYFSYDVKMKEKGDIPEGYSVSREKKERFSLILESASTNQTSMYLCASSFPWTSGRLTYEQYFGPGTRLTVT.

The chain combines TRBV7-2 with TRBJ2-1, with 7 bases matching TRBD2. The CDR3 has 15 residues. Germline V lookup: CDR1 SGHTA, CDR2 FQGNSA. Losses at the gene ends were 1 base for V and 2 bases for J; bases not matched to a gene: 2. CDR3 DNA: TGTGCCAGCAGCTTAGTGGGGGGGGCCTACAATGAGCAGTTCTTC. It translates to CASSLVGGAYNEQFF.

The chain employs TRBV3-1 (or the pseudogene TRBV3-2) and TRBJ2-1, with D maybe TRBD2 (5 bases). The CDR3 length is 14 residues. Germline V gene data show CDR1 as LGHDT and CDR2 as YNNKEL (reference sequence). V was pared by 4 bases and J by 0 bases, with 7 bases between. Written as DNA, the CDR3 is TGTGCCAGCAGCCGGGAGAGCTCCTACAATGAGCAGTTCTTC. Amino acid sequence: CASSRESSYNEQFF.